The 13 T cell receptor beta chains presented below share a single source sample, sequenced in a study of cytomegalovirus exposure and HLA in healthy donors. Researchers ran the PCR with 60 Vbeta and 13 Jbeta primers. Data came from immunoSEQ multiplex PCR; TCRdb stores just in-frame clones and leaves some out. The sample records under 130,000 clones, roughly 79% being singletons. The sample taken for sequencing was PBMCs. The receptors originated from a male donor in good health and CMV-seronegative.

The chain carries TRBV6-5 and TRBJ2-7, with 9 bases identical to TRBD1. CDR1 is MNHEY, CDR2 SVGAGI, per germline. V trimming: 5 bases; J trimming: 7 bases; junction bases outside the gene matches: 6. The CDR3 consists of 13 residues. CDR3 DNA sequence: TGTGCCAGCAGTCCCGGGACAGGGTCGGAGCAGTACTTC. Amino acids: CASSPGTGSEQYF.

The J gene is TRBJ1-2, the V gene TRBV4-3; a weak D match, TRBD1 (5 bases). The germline gives CDR1 LGHNA, CDR2 YSLEER. This CDR3 contains 17 residues. The V and J ends lost 0 bases and 6 bases respectively, with 20 bases between them. CDR3 sequence: CASSQDVAGANPDGYTF. CDR3 sequence (DNA): TGCGCCAGCAGCCAAGATGTGGCTGGGGCCAACCCGGATGGCTACACCTTC.

This chain links TRBV5-1 with TRBJ2-2, with no clear D. CDR1 and CDR2 from the germline V gene are SGHRS and YFSETQ. The CDR3 covers 20 residues. The germline V and J ends were trimmed by 0 bases and 5 bases, with 26 bases remaining between them. In DNA form, the CDR3 reads TGCGCCAGCAGCTTGGCTGTGGAGAACCGAGACCCACACAAAACCGGGGAGCTGTTTTTT. This sequence encodes CASSLAVENRDPHKTGELFF.

This rearrangement joins TRBV27 to TRBJ1-4, with 7 bases that match TRBD1. Per germline, CDR1 MNHEY and CDR2 SMNVEV (reference sequence). This CDR3 is built from 15 residues. V lost 5 bases, J lost 5 bases, and 8 bases stayed unmatched. The CDR3 bases are TGTGCCAGCAGTCCCCGACAGGGAACAAATGAAAAACTGTTTTTT. It yields the protein CASSPRQGTNEKLFF.

The J gene is TRBJ1-1, the V gene TRBV7-2; 10 nucleotides match TRBD1. The germline gives CDR1 SGHTA, CDR2 FQGNSA. Losses at the gene ends were 2 bases for V and 4 bases for J; bases not matched to a gene: 7. The CDR3 runs 16 residues. The CDR3: CASSLMTGGAGTEAFF. The CDR3 coding sequence is TGTGCCAGCAGCTTAATGACAGGGGGCGCCGGCACTGAAGCTTTCTTT.

The V gene is TRBV7-9, the J gene TRBJ2-7; 10 nucleotides align to TRBD2. Germline assignment: CDR1 SEHNR and CDR2 FQNEAQ (reference sequence). V gave up 6 bases and J gave up 5 bases; unmatched junction bases: 10. The CDR3 covers 15 residues. The CDR3 protein is CASRNIAGGRNEQYF. The CDR3 nucleotides are TGTGCCAGCAGGAATATAGCGGGAGGACGGAACGAGCAGTACTTC.

This clone has just one count. V is TRBV28 and J is TRBJ2-7, with 9 bases identical to TRBD2. There are 16 residues in the CDR3. In germline, CDR1 is MDHEN, CDR2 SYDVKM. Trimming at V came to 5 bases and at J to 4 bases, leaving 12 bases not matched to a gene. Here the CDR3 reads CASSHHRVAGGYEQYF. The DNA for the CDR3 is TGTGCCAGCAGTCACCACAGGGTGGCGGGAGGGTACGAGCAGTACTTC. The full variable domain, with the rest looked up from reference TRBV28 and TRBJ2-7, is DVKVTQSSRYLVKRTGEKVFLECVQDMDHENMFWYRQDPGLGLRLIYFSYDVKMKEKGDIPEGYSVSREKKERFSLILESASTNQTSMYLCASSHHRVAGGYEQYFGPGTRLTVT.

This clone has only one observation. This rearrangement joins TRBV4-1 to TRBJ2-3; 12 bases are shared with TRBD2. CDR3 length: 17 amino acids. In germline, CDR1 is MGHRA, CDR2 YSYEKL. V dropped 4 bases and J dropped 6; count of bases not matched to a gene: 11. DNA for the CDR3: TGCGCCAGCAGCCGAGGGGCGACTAGCGGGAGACCCGATACGCAGTATTTT. Its protein is CASSRGATSGRPDTQYF.

The genes are TRBV10-2 and TRBJ2-3; perhaps TRBD2 as D (6 bases). CDR3 length: 16 residues. Trimming shortened V by 4 bases and J by 5 bases, and 19 bases separated the two germline ends. CDR1 is WSHSY and CDR2 is SAAADI in the germline V gene. CDR3 amino acids: CASSGPVGRDQDTQYF. CDR3 DNA: TGCGCCAGCAGTGGGCCCGTCGGGCGGGATCAAGATACGCAGTATTTT.

This clone was seen just once. The rearrangement uses TRBV7-2 and TRBJ1-3, with 7 bases identical to TRBD1. This CDR3 comprises 15 residues. CDR1 is SGHTA, CDR2 FQGNSA, per germline. The trim removed 6 bases at V and 4 bases at J, leaving 9 bases unmatched. The CDR3: CASSLQGSRGNTIYF. DNA for the CDR3: TGTGCCAGCAGTCTACAGGGGTCGAGGGGAAACACCATATATTTT.

This chain's CDR3 is CASSLTEYEQYF. In DNA, the CDR3 is TGTGCCAGCAGCTTAACTGAGTACGAGCAGTACTTC. The V and J genes are TRBV5-6 and TRBJ2-7; unclear D gene. Germline V lookup: CDR1 SGHDT, CDR2 YYEEEE. The V and J ends lost 2 bases and 4 bases respectively, with 7 bases between them. The CDR3 is 12 amino acids.

J is TRBJ2-3 and V is TRBV28, with D possibly matching TRBD2 (6 bases). The ends were cut back, 5 bases at V and 0 bases at J, with 18 bases in the middle. From germline, CDR1 is MDHEN and CDR2 SYDVKM. The CDR3 length is 17 residues. The CDR3 is CASSPPIYGRSTDTQYF. In DNA, the CDR3 is TGTGCCAGCAGTCCGCCTATTTACGGGAGAAGCACAGATACGCAGTATTTT.

This clone was seen only a few times. The chain uses TRBV4-1 and TRBJ2-7; 10 bases map to TRBD2. Germline CDR1 and CDR2: MGHRA and YSYEKL. J lost 0 bases, V lost 1 base, and 0 bases had no gene match. CDR3 size: 15 residues. CDR3 DNA: TGCGCCAGCAGCCAAGGACTAGCGGGCTCCTACGAGCAGTACTTC. Protein: CASSQGLAGSYEQYF.